This passage covers 10 T cell receptor beta chains from one sample sequenced in a study of blood T cell repertoires in COVID-19. The assay was immunoSEQ multiplex PCR, and TCRdb's table has in-frame clones only and misses some. The sample records about 280,000 clones, about 85% being singletons. Sequenced sample: PBMCs or T cells enriched from blood (not recorded which). The receptors shown here come from a woman between 45 and 60 years old who had recovered from COVID-19.

The CDR3 loop is CASSDGSYNSPLHF. In DNA form, the CDR3 reads TGCGCCAGCAGTGACGGCTCCTATAATTCACCCCTCCACTTT. V and J are TRBV10-1 and TRBJ1-6; D gene uncertain. The V end was cut by 3 bases, the J end by 0 bases, with 3 bases between. The CDR3 totals 14 residues. Germline loops: CDR1 WNHNN, CDR2 SYGVQD (reference sequence).

The V and J genes are TRBV12-3 or TRBV12-4 and TRBJ1-2; maybe TRBD1 (5 bases). This CDR3 contains 13 residues. Trimming removed 4 bases from V and 5 bases from J, with 11 bases in between. CDR3 bases: TGTGCCAGCAGTTCCCGGGGGGGATATGGCTACACCTTC. Protein sequence: CASSSRGGYGYTF.

J is TRBJ1-6 and V is TRBV3-1 (or the pseudogene TRBV3-2); D is perhaps TRBD1 (6 bases). Germline V lookup: CDR1 LGHDT, CDR2 YNNKEL (reference sequence). The V and J ends lost 4 bases and 0 bases respectively, with 13 bases between them. The CDR3 loop spans 17 amino acids. Written as DNA, the CDR3 is TGTGCCAGCAGCCGGGGACAACCAAGCTCCTATAATTCACCCCTCCACTTT. This encodes CASSRGQPSSYNSPLHF.

This chain uses TRBV24-1 with TRBJ1-5; D perhaps matches TRBD1 (6 bases). This CDR3 is built from 13 residues. V was cut by 7 bases and J by 3 bases, with 9 bases left in between. Per germline, CDR1 KGHDR and CDR2 SFDVKD. CDR3 in DNA: TGTGCCACCAGCGGACAGTTCAATCAGCCCCAGCATTTT. This gives the protein CATSGQFNQPQHF.

Only a few counts were recorded for this clone. The chain couples TRBV5-8 to TRBJ1-2; D is unclear. Germline V gene sequence: CDR1 SGHTS, CDR2 YDEGEE. The CDR3 length is 14 residues. V was cut by 5 bases and J by 3 bases, with 14 bases left in between. The CDR3 coding sequence is TGTGCCAGCAGTCCTCCAACGGGTTACTATGGCTACACCTTC. Encoded protein: CASSPPTGYYGYTF.

This rearrangement joins TRBV7-3 to TRBJ2-1; 10 nucleotides match TRBD1. Per the germline V gene, CDR1 is SGHTA and CDR2 is FQGTGA. Trimming removed 2 bases from V and 2 bases from J; junction bases left unmatched: 3. The CDR3 is 16 residues long. CDR3 amino acids: CASSLSGTGAYNEQFF. Here the CDR3 DNA reads TGTGCCAGCAGCTTATCGGGGACAGGGGCCTACAATGAGCAGTTCTTC. The entire variable domain, with the rest obtained from reference TRBV7-3 and TRBJ2-1, is as follows: GAGVSQTPSNKVTEKGKYVELRCDPISGHTALYWYRQSLGQGPEFLIYFQGTGAADDSGLPNDRFFAVRPEGSVSTLKIQRTERGDSAVYLCASSLSGTGAYNEQFFGPGTRLTVL.

The chain joins TRBV3-1 (or the pseudogene TRBV3-2) to TRBJ1-3; 7 bases are shared with TRBD1. In germline, CDR1 is LGHDT, CDR2 YNNKEL (reference sequence). Trimming removed 4 bases from V and 0 bases from J; junction bases left unmatched: 6. This CDR3 is built from 16 residues. The CDR3 DNA is TGTGCCAGCAGCCCGAGGACAGGCTTCTCTGGAAACACCATATATTTT. This translates into CASSPRTGFSGNTIYF.

The chain is built from TRBV28 and TRBJ2-3, with D unresolved. Looked up from germline, CDR1 is MDHEN and CDR2 is SYDVKM. The V and J ends lost 3 bases and 0 bases respectively, with 4 bases between them. There are 13 residues in the CDR3. This chain's CDR3 is CASSFYSTDTQYF. The CDR3 coding sequence is TGTGCCAGCAGTTTTTATAGCACAGATACGCAGTATTTT.

V gene TRBV4-2 combines with J gene TRBJ2-3; 8 bases are shared with TRBD2. With V trimmed by 1 base and J by 2 bases, 8 bases remained unmatched. The length of the CDR3 is 17 residues. Per the germline V gene, CDR1 is LGHNA and CDR2 is YNFKEQ. This CDR3 reads CASSQGNSGENTDTQYF. The CDR3 DNA follows: TGTGCCAGCAGCCAAGGTAATAGCGGGGAAAACACAGATACGCAGTATTTT.

The chain carries TRBV28 and TRBJ1-2; no clear D. CDR3 size: 14 residues. The V end was cut by 3 bases, the J end by 8 bases, with 16 bases between. Germline CDR1 MDHEN, CDR2 SYDVKM. Written as DNA, the CDR3 is TGTGCCAGCAGTTTTCTGGGGAGCCGGAGAGGCTACACCTTC. Its translation is CASSFLGSRRGYTF.